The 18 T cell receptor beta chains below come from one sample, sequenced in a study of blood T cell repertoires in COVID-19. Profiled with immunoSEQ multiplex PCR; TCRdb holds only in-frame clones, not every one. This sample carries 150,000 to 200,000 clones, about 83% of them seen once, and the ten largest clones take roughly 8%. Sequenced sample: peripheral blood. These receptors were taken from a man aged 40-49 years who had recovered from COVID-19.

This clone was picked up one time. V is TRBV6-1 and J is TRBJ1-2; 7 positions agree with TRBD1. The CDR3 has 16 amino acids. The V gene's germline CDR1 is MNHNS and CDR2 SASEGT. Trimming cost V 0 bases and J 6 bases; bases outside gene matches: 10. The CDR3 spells CASSEAVQGPLNGYTF. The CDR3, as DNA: TGTGCCAGCAGTGAAGCCGTACAGGGGCCCCTTAATGGCTACACCTTC.

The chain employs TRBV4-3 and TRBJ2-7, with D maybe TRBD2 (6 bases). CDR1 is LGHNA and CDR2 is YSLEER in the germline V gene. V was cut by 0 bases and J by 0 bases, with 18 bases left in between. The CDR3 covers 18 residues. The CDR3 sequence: CASSQDLPQGLLSYEQYF. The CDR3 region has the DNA TGCGCCAGCAGCCAAGATCTACCCCAGGGACTGCTCTCCTACGAGCAGTACTTC.

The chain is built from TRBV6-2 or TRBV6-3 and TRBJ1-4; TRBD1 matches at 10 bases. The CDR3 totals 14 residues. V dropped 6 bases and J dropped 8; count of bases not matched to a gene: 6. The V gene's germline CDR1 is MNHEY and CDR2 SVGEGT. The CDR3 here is CASSRDRGEEKLFF. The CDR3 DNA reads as TGTGCCAGCAGCCGGGACAGGGGAGAAGAAAAACTGTTTTTT.

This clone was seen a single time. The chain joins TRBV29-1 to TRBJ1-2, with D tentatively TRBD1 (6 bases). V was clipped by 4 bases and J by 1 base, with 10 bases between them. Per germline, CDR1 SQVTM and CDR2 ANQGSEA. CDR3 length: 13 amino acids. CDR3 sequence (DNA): TGCAGCGTTGCGGACAGTTTTAACTATGGCTACACCTTC. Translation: CSVADSFNYGYTF.

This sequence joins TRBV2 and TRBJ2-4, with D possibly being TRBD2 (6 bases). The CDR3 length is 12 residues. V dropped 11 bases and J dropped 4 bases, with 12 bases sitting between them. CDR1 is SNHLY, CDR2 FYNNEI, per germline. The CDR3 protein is CAGGLRKNIQYF. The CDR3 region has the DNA TGTGCCGGGGGACTTAGAAAAAACATTCAGTACTTC.

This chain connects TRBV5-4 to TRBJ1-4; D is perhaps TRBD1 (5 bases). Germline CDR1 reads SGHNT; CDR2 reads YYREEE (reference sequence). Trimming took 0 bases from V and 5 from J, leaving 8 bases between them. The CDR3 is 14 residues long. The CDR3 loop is CASSLDQGNEKLFF. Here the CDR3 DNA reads TGTGCCAGCAGCTTGGACCAGGGAAATGAAAAACTGTTTTTT.

In DNA form, the CDR3 reads TGTGCCAGCAGTTTACCGGGTCCTCGGTACAATGAGCAGTTCTTC. It codes for CASSLPGPRYNEQFF. This chain connects TRBV7-9 to TRBJ2-1, with D hard to call. The CDR3 extends over 15 amino acids. Germline CDR1 is SEHNR and CDR2 is FQNEAQ (reference sequence). Trimming pared 6 bases from V and 4 bases from J, leaving 16 bases between. The complete variable domain, with remaining parts taken from reference TRBV7-9 and TRBJ2-1, reads DTGVSQNPRHKITKRGQNVTFRCDPISEHNRLYWYRQTLGQGPEFLTYFQNEAQLEKSRLLSDRFSAERPKGSFSTLEIQRTEQGDSAMYLCASSLPGPRYNEQFFGPGTRLTVL.

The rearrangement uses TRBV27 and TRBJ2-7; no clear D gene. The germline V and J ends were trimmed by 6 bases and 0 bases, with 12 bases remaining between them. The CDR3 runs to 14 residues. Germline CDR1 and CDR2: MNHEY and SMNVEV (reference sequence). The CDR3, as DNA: TGTGCCAGCAGCCCCGGAGCAAGCTCCTACGAGCAGTACTTC. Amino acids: CASSPGASSYEQYF.

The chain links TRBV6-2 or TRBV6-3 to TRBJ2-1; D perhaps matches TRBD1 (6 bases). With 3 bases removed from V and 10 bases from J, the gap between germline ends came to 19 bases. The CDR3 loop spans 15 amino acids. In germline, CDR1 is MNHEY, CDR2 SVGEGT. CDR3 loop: CASSYPQTGNEEQFF. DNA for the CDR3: TGTGCCAGCAGTTATCCCCAAACAGGGAACGAGGAGCAGTTCTTC.

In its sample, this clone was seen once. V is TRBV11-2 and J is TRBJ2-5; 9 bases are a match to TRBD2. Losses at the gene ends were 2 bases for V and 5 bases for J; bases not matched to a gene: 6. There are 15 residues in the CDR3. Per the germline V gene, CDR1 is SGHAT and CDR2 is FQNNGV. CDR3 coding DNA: TGTGCCAGCAGCTTAAGAGCGGGAGGTCTGGAGACCCAGTACTTC. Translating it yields CASSLRAGGLETQYF.

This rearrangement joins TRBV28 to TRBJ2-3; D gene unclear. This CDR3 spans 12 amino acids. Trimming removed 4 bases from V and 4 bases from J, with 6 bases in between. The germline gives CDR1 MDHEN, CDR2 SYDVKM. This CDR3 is CASSSTADTQYF. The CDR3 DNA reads TGTGCCAGCAGTTCAACAGCAGATACGCAGTATTTT.

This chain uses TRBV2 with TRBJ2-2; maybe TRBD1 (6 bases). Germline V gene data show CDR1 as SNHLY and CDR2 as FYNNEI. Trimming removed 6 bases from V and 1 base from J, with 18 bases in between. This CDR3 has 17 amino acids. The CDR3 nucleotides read TGTGCCAGCAGCCCCGGGCCAACGGGACAGAACACCGGGGAGCTGTTTTTT. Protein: CASSPGPTGQNTGELFF. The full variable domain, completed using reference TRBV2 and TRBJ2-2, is EPEVTQTPSHQVTQMGQEVILRCVPISNHLYFYWYRQILGQKVEFLVSFYNNEISEKSEIFDDQFSVERPDGSNFTLKIRSTKLEDSAMYFCASSPGPTGQNTGELFFGEGSRLTVL.

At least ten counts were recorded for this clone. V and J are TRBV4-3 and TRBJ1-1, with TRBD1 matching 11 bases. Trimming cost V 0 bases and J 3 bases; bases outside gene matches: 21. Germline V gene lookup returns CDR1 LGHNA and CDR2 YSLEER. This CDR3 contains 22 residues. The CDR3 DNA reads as TGCGCCAGCAGCCAAGATGCTTTGGGGACAGGGGGTTCCCTATTCGAGGACACTGAAGCTTTCTTT. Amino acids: CASSQDALGTGGSLFEDTEAFF.

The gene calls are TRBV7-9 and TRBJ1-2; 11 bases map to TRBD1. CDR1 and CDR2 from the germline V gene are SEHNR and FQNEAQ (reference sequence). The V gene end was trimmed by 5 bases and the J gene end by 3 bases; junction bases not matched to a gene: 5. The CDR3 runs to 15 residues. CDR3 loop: CASSDRDRGDYGYTF. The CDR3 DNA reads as TGTGCCAGCAGCGACCGGGACAGGGGGGACTATGGCTACACCTTC.

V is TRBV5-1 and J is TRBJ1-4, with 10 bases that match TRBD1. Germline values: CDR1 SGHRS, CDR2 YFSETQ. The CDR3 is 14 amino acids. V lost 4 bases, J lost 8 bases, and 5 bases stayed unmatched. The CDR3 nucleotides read TGCGCCAGCAGCGCCGGGACAGGGGACGAAAAACTGTTTTTT. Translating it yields CASSAGTGDEKLFF.

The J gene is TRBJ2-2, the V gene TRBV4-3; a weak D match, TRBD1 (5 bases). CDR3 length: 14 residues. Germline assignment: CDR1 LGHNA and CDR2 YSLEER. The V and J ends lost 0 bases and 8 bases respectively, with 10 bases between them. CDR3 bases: TGCGCCAGCAGCCAAGATAGGGGTATGGGGGAGCTGTTTTTT. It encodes CASSQDRGMGELFF.

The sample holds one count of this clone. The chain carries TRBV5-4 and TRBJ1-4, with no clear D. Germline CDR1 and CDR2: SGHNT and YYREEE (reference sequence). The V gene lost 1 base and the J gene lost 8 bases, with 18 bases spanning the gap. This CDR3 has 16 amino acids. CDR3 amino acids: CASSLSQSPSSEKLFF. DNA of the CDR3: TGTGCCAGCAGCTTGTCACAGTCCCCCTCCAGCGAAAAACTGTTTTTT.

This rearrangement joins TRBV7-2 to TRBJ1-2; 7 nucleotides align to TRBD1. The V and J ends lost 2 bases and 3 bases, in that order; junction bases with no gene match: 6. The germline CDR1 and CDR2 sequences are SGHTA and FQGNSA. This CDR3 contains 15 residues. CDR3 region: CASSLMGRGDYGYTF. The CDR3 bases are TGTGCCAGCAGCTTAATGGGCAGGGGGGACTATGGCTACACCTTC.